This T cell receptor (beta chain) was found in a study of blood T cell repertoires in COVID-19. About the study: Nucleic acid was either cDNA or gDNA, and it came from T cells, B-cell-depleted T cells, or PBMCs.

Original data processing: For nucleated cells, counts were estimated from reference gene primer amplification. Data came from immunoSEQ multiplex PCR; TCRdb stores just in-frame clones and leaves some out. V, J and clone size were drawn from that table, and D and trimming were deduced from the DNA. The profile shows approximately 300,000 clones, approximately 90% of them singletons. CDR1 is MNHEY and CDR2 is SMNVEV in the germline V gene (reference sequence). The CDR3 is made up of 13 amino acids. The V gene lost 0 bases and the J gene lost 6 bases, with 8 bases spanning the gap. V is TRBV27 and J is TRBJ2-5, with D uncertain. Input material: peripheral blood. The source is a woman aged 30 to 39 with COVID-19, enrolled during active disease. The CDR3 bases are TGTGCCAGCAGTTTATCGGCCAGAAAGACCCAGTACTTC. Translating it yields CASSLSARKTQYF.